A selection of T cell receptor beta chains follows, all from one sample in a study of blood T cell repertoires in COVID-19. The repertoire was sequenced with immunoSEQ multiplex PCR; TCRdb's copy has only in-frame clones and lacks some. This table holds roughly 140,000 clones, 80% to 90% found once. Sequencing was carried out using peripheral blood. The source of these receptors is a human donor with acute or convalescent COVID-19. The donor label of this sample is uncertain. Both conserved end residues are part of each CDR3. The D gene is left open where the match is weak. Some rows mark clone size as missing; the rest say once, few, many or name a class of expanded clone.

TRBD1	TRBV15	TRBJ1-1	few	TGTGCCACCACCCGGACAGGGGAGCTGGTGAACACTGAAGCTTTCTTT	CATTRTGELVNTEAFF
.	TRBV5-1	TRBJ1-6	.	TGCGCCAGCAGCCCGGGCCTTACGCGGGGTTCACCCCTCCACTTT	CASSPGLTRGSPLHF
TRBD1	TRBV23-1	TRBJ1-2	.	TGCGCCAGCCGACCGGGACGTAGGGGGCGCGGAGACTATGGCTACACCTTC	CASRPGRRGRGDYGYTF
.	TRBV27	TRBJ1-1	.	TGTGCCAGCATAGCCGACAGCTATTCTGAAGCTTTCTTT	CASIADSYSEAFF
TRBD1	TRBV11-2	TRBJ1-3	.	TGTGCCAGCAGCTTACACGGGACAGGGGGAAGAAACACCATATATTTT	CASSLHGTGGRNTIYF
TRBD1	TRBV15	TRBJ1-3	few	TGTGCCACCAGCAGTGGGGACAGAGGCTCTGGAAACACCATATATTTT	CATSSGDRGSGNTIYF
.	TRBV3-1/TRBV3-2	TRBJ1-3	few	TGTGCCAGCAGCCAGACCTGGGGCAGATTTACTGGAAACACCATATATTTT	CASSQTWGRFTGNTIYF
TRBD1	TRBV7-9	TRBJ1-2	few	TGTGCCAGCAGCACCGGACAGGGATACTATGGCTACACCTTC	CASSTGQGYYGYTF
TRBD2	TRBV9	TRBJ2-5	.	TGTGCCAGCAGCTTCCGTAGCGGGGGCTTACAGACCCAGTACTTC	CASSFRSGGLQTQYF
TRBD1	TRBV12-5	TRBJ2-4	.	TGTGCTAGTGCGCACCAAAACAGGGGGCAAGCCAAAAACATTCAGTACTTC	CASAHQNRGQAKNIQYF
TRBD1	TRBV7-2	TRBJ1-5	.	TGTGCCAGCAGCCCAAGCCAGGGGGTTACAAGGACCAATCAGCCCCAGCATTTT	CASSPSQGVTRTNQPQHF
TRBD1	TRBV10-3	TRBJ1-1	.	TGTGCCATCAGTGGAACAGGGGCCAGCAACACTGAAGCTTTCTTT	CAISGTGASNTEAFF
.	TRBV2	TRBJ2-5	.	TGTGCCAGCAGTGACCGGTGGGCCTACCAAGAGACCCAGTACTTC	CASSDRWAYQETQYF
.	TRBV2	TRBJ1-5	.	TGTGCCAGCAGTGAAACAGGGACGGTCCAGCCCCAGCATTTT	CASSETGTVQPQHF
.	TRBV27	TRBJ1-4	many	TGTGCCAGCAGTTTATCGGGAGGGGTCGGGGAAAAACTGTTTTTT	CASSLSGGVGEKLFF
TRBD1	TRBV25-1	TRBJ1-1	.	TGTGCCAGCAGTGATGCACGGACAGGGCCGGGGACTGAAGCTTTCTTT	CASSDARTGPGTEAFF
.	TRBV3-1/TRBV3-2	TRBJ1-5	.	TGTGCCAGCAGCCAAGATCGGGCGGGAGGCAATCAGCCCCAGCATTTT	CASSQDRAGGNQPQHF
TRBD1	TRBV14	TRBJ2-3	.	TGTGCCAGCAGCACGTTGGGACAGGGCGAATCAGATACGCAGTATTTT	CASSTLGQGESDTQYF
.	TRBV5-8	TRBJ1-1	.	TGTGCCAGCAGCTTGGTGAGGCTTACGGGGACTGAAGCTTTCTTT	CASSLVRLTGTEAFF
TRBD1	TRBV6-5	TRBJ1-5	.	TGTGCCAGCACCCTACAGGGGGCTTTCAATCAGCCCCAGCATTTT	CASTLQGAFNQPQHF
.	TRBV6-4	TRBJ2-1	.	TGTGCCAGCAGTGATTGGCGGGGCGGGGTGTTCTTC	CASSDWRGGVFF
.	TRBV30	TRBJ2-1	.	TGTGCCTGGAGTGTACTCTACAATGAGCAGTTCTTC	CAWSVLYNEQFF
.	TRBV30	TRBJ1-6	once	TGTGCCTGGACCCAGGGAGGCTATAATTCACCCCTCCACTTT	CAWTQGGYNSPLHF
.	TRBV30	TRBJ1-1	.	TGTGCCTGGTCCTCATGGGGGACTATGAACACTGAAGCTTTCTTT	CAWSSWGTMNTEAFF
TRBD2	TRBV2	TRBJ2-3	.	TGTGCCAGCAGTGGGGACTACCGCACAGATACGCAGTATTTT	CASSGDYRTDTQYF
.	TRBV10-3	TRBJ2-3	.	TGTGCCACCGGGGTCTTATTAGATACGCAGTATTTT	CATGVLLDTQYF
TRBD1	TRBV19	TRBJ1-2	.	TGTGCCAGTAGTTCTGGAACGGGACAGGTAATTGGCTACACCTTC	CASSSGTGQVIGYTF
TRBD1	TRBV7-8	TRBJ1-2	few	TGTGCCAGCAGCCGAGACAGGGGGACATATGGCTACACCTTC	CASSRDRGTYGYTF
.	TRBV5-1	TRBJ2-6	.	TGCGCCAGCAGCTTGGTGACTGCTGGGGCCAACGTCCTGACTTTC	CASSLVTAGANVLTF
TRBD1	TRBV6-5	TRBJ1-2	.	TGTGCCAGCAGTTACCTAATGGGACAGCCATTCTTC	CASSYLMGQPFF
.	TRBV9	TRBJ2-3	.	TGTGCCAGCAGTAGGGAGTGGGGCACAGATACGCAGTATTTT	CASSREWGTDTQYF
.	TRBV27	TRBJ1-5	.	TGTGCCAGCAGTTTTGATAGCCGTCAGCCCCAGCATTTT	CASSFDSRQPQHF